This T cell receptor (beta chain) was recovered during a study of blood T cell repertoires in COVID-19. Study overall: There were acute and convalescent COVID-19 samples, and they came from the United States, Italy and Spain. The cDNA or gDNA used as material had been derived from T cells, B-cell-depleted T cells, or PBMCs.

In the original analysis: Amplified reference gene primers provided the basis for estimating nucleated cell counts. Measured with immunoSEQ multiplex PCR; TCRdb has only the in-frame clones, and not every one. V, J and clone size are taken as reported in that table, and D and trimming were inferred from the DNA itself. The sample holds 100,000 to 150,000 clones, around 87% seen once. The source of this sequence is a man aged 45-65 years with active COVID-19. The sample was peripheral blood.

CDR3 sequence (DNA): TGTGCCAGCAGCCAAGATAGACAGGACAATCAGCCCCAGCATTTT. It codes for CASSQDRQDNQPQHF. V usage is TRBV3-1 (or the pseudogene TRBV3-2) and J usage is TRBJ1-5; D is perhaps TRBD1 (6 bases). CDR1 is LGHDT and CDR2 is YNNKEL in the germline V gene (reference sequence). Trimming stripped 0 bases from V and 3 bases from J, with 9 bases between. The CDR3 runs 15 residues.